Each of the 29 T cell receptor beta chains below was sequenced from the same sample in a study of shared clonotypes between healthy human individuals. TCRdb's copy holds only in-frame clones and misses some; the assay was immunoSEQ multiplex PCR. Of some 490,000 clones listed, around 73% are singletons. The specimen sequenced was PBMCs. All receptors derive from a woman in her forties in good health. Some clones in this sample may be carry-over from other donors' samples.

This chain links TRBV15 with TRBJ2-7, with TRBD2 matching over 7 bases. V lost 3 bases and J lost 0; bases outside the gene matches: 8. The CDR3 runs to 16 residues. CDR1 and CDR2 (germline): LNHNV, YYDKDF (reference sequence). As DNA, the CDR3 is TGTGCCACCAGCAGGGGGCTAGCGGAGGGCTCCTACGAGCAGTACTTC. Its translation: CATSRGLAEGSYEQYF.

In its sample, this clone was seen many times. The chain recombines TRBV28 with TRBJ2-7; TRBD1 matches at 9 bases. Germline loops: CDR1 MDHEN, CDR2 SYDVKM. The CDR3 loop spans 14 amino acids. With 6 bases clipped from V and 2 bases from J, the junction kept 5 bases outside the gene matches. The DNA for the CDR3 is TGTGCCAGCAGAGCAAGGACAGGGGCCTACGAGCAGTACTTC. This gives the protein CASRARTGAYEQYF.

The genes are TRBV18 and TRBJ2-5; TRBD2 might be the D (5 bases). This CDR3 has 14 residues. Germline CDR1 KGHSH, CDR2 LQKENI. Trimming removed 2 bases at V and 5 bases at J, with 12 bases between. Here the CDR3 reads CASSPNGVVETQYF. The CDR3, as DNA: TGTGCCAGCTCACCAAACGGGGTGGTGGAGACCCAGTACTTC. The full variable domain, rest sourced from reference TRBV18 and TRBJ2-5, is NAGVMQNPRHLVRRRGQEARLRCSPMKGHSHVYWYRQLPEEGLKFMVYLQKENIIDESGMPKERFSAEFPKEGPSILRIQQVVRGDSAAYFCASSPNGVVETQYFGPGTRLLVL.

This clone was detected a few times. The chain recombines TRBV11-2 with TRBJ2-3; TRBD2 matches 8 bases. CDR1 SGHAT and CDR2 FQNNGV come from the germline V gene. With V trimmed by 4 bases and J by 10 bases, 13 bases remained unmatched. This CDR3 has 15 residues. CDR3 sequence: CASSSGTRDYWAQYF. DNA for the CDR3: TGTGCCAGCAGCTCCGGGACTAGAGACTATTGGGCGCAGTATTTT.

V and J are TRBV7-3 and TRBJ1-1; the D gene is possibly TRBD1 (6 bases). V was trimmed by 4 bases and J by 4 bases, leaving 13 bases between them. The CDR3 length is 14 residues. Germline V lookup: CDR1 SGHTA, CDR2 FQGTGA. The CDR3 nucleotides read TGTGCCAGCAGCTCCCAGGGGCCGGGCACTGAAGCTTTCTTT. The encoded protein is CASSSQGPGTEAFF.

The chain couples TRBV7-2 to TRBJ2-3; no clear D gene. The CDR3 runs to 15 residues. V dropped 2 bases and J dropped 2 bases, with 11 bases sitting between them. Looked up from germline, CDR1 is SGHTA and CDR2 is FQGNSA. The DNA of the CDR3 is TGTGCCAGCAGCTTAAGTGGGCAGAACACAGATACGCAGTATTTT. Translating it yields CASSLSGQNTDTQYF.

V is TRBV7-8 and J is TRBJ2-7, with 8 positions matching TRBD2. V was pared by 2 bases and J by 7 bases, with 16 bases of the junction left unmatched. The CDR3 loop spans 17 amino acids. CDR1 SGHVS and CDR2 FQNEAQ come from the germline V gene. CDR3 sequence reads: CASSLRAATSGEDEQYF. CDR3 coding DNA: TGTGCCAGCAGCTTAAGGGCAGCCACTAGCGGAGAGGATGAGCAGTACTTC.

J is TRBJ2-7 and V is TRBV11-2; TRBD2 matches 9 bases. V dropped 3 bases and J dropped 0; count of bases not matched to a gene: 6. The V gene's germline CDR1 is SGHAT and CDR2 FQNNGV. The CDR3 loop spans 16 amino acids. The CDR3 DNA follows: TGTGCCAGCAGCTTCGTAGGACTAGCGAGCTCCTACGAGCAGTACTTC. This gives the protein CASSFVGLASSYEQYF. Full variable domain (outside the CDR3, taken from reference TRBV11-2 and TRBJ2-7): EAGVAQSPRYKIIEKRQSVAFWCNPISGHATLYWYQQILGQGPKLLIQFQNNGVVDDSQLPKDRFSAERLKGVDSTLKIQPAKLEDSAVYLCASSFVGLASSYEQYFGPGTRLTVT.

This clone was seen a handful of times. This chain connects TRBV6-1 to TRBJ2-7; D gene uncertain. The CDR3 length is 13 residues. The V gene lost 8 bases and the J gene lost 0 bases, with 11 bases spanning the gap. Germline-derived CDR1 and CDR2 are MNHNS and SASEGT. CDR3 bases: TGTGCCAGCGAATCCGTAGTCTCCTACGAGCAGTACTTC. Its protein is CASESVVSYEQYF.

This sequence joins TRBV7-6 and TRBJ2-2; 8 nucleotides agree with TRBD1. V dropped 5 bases and J dropped 0; count of bases not matched to a gene: 5. Germline CDR1 is SGHVS and CDR2 is FNYEAQ. The CDR3 has 16 amino acids. This chain's CDR3 is CASSGQDRANTGELFF. Written as DNA, the CDR3 is TGTGCCAGCAGCGGACAGGACAGGGCGAACACCGGGGAGCTGTTTTTT.

Only one count was recorded for this clone. This rearrangement joins TRBV14 to TRBJ2-2; D is possibly TRBD1 or TRBD2 (6 bases each). Germline CDR1 SGHDN, CDR2 FVKESK. The V end was cut by 5 bases, the J end by 4 bases, with 14 bases between. This CDR3 has 15 residues. The CDR3 DNA reads TGTGCCAGCAGCACCCGAGGGGGAGGCACCGGGGAGCTGTTTTTT. Translating it yields CASSTRGGGTGELFF.

On this clone: The same CDR3 arises from other DNA sequences in this sample as well. The chain couples TRBV7-3 to TRBJ2-1; D ambiguous. Germline V gene data show CDR1 as SGHTA and CDR2 as FQGTGA. Trimming took off 2 bases at V and 10 bases at J, with 9 bases between the two ends. The CDR3 loop spans 12 amino acids. The CDR3 loop is CASSLAVGEQFF. The CDR3 coding sequence is TGTGCCAGCAGCTTAGCCGTGGGGGAGCAGTTCTTC.

This chain uses TRBV2 with TRBJ2-7; 9 nucleotides match TRBD1. V lost 6 bases and J lost 7; bases outside the gene matches: 4. The CDR3 is made up of 12 amino acids. CDR1 is SNHLY, CDR2 FYNNEI, per germline. CDR3: CASSGDRVEQYF. Written as DNA, the CDR3 is TGTGCCAGCAGCGGGGACAGGGTAGAGCAGTACTTC.

The table lists this clone with a count of one. The genes are TRBV4-1 and TRBJ2-7, with 7 bases lining up with TRBD2. The ends lost 0 bases at V and 3 bases at J; junction bases unmatched: 8. The CDR3 is 16 amino acids. Germline loops: CDR1 MGHRA, CDR2 YSYEKL. This chain's CDR3 is CASSQEVGGPDYEQYF. CDR3 nucleotide sequence: TGCGCCAGCAGCCAAGAAGTGGGAGGGCCTGACTACGAGCAGTACTTC.

This clone was counted a few times. Other nucleotide sequences in the sample specify the same CDR3. The chain recombines TRBV7-8 with TRBJ2-7, with a weak D call TRBD2 (5 bases). This CDR3 contains 15 residues. With 4 bases removed from V and 0 bases from J, the gap between germline ends came to 13 bases. The V gene's germline CDR1 is SGHVS and CDR2 FQNEAQ. CDR3 bases: TGTGCCAGCAGCTGGACTTCGGGCGGCTCCTACGAGCAGTACTTC. Amino acid sequence: CASSWTSGGSYEQYF.

The V call is TRBV6-4, the J call TRBJ2-1; no definite D call. The CDR3 sequence is 16 residues long. Germline CDR1 MRHNA, CDR2 SNTAGT. V was trimmed by 0 bases and J by 0 bases, leaving 9 bases between them. The CDR3 reads CASSDSGVSSYNEQFF. The DNA of the CDR3 is TGTGCCAGCAGTGACTCTGGCGTGAGCTCCTACAATGAGCAGTTCTTC.

This clone was seen once. The chain couples TRBV6-5 to TRBJ2-1; D tentatively fits TRBD1 or TRBD2 (5 bases each). The V and J ends lost 9 bases and 7 bases respectively, with 19 bases between them. Germline V CDR1 and CDR2: MNHEY, SVGAGI. The CDR3 is 14 amino acids. CDR3 nucleotide sequence: TGTGCCAGAGGGAGCTTGTTGGCAGGGAATGAGCAGTTCTTC. It translates to CARGSLLAGNEQFF.

The table lists this clone with a few counts. The chain uses TRBV30 and TRBJ2-1, with TRBD1 as a possible D gene (5 bases). V was shortened by 3 bases and J by 12 bases, with 24 bases between the two germline ends. In germline, CDR1 is GTSNPN, CDR2 SVGIG (reference sequence). The CDR3 contains 15 residues. Written as DNA, the CDR3 is TGTGCCTGGAGCCTCGAGACAAACTGGGGCCCAGGGCAGTTCTTC. Its protein product is CAWSLETNWGPGQFF.

The chain uses TRBV7-3 and TRBJ1-1, with D perhaps matching TRBD1 (5 bases). The CDR3 length is 14 residues. The V gene lost 4 bases and the J gene lost 2 bases, with 11 bases spanning the gap. Per the germline V gene, CDR1 is SGHTA and CDR2 is FQGTGA. The DNA of the CDR3 is TGTGCCAGCAGCTCGGGACGGACCAACACTGAAGCTTTCTTT. Amino acids: CASSSGRTNTEAFF.

This clone appeared once. The J gene is TRBJ1-2, the V gene TRBV27; 9 nucleotides match TRBD1. The CDR3 spans 14 residues. J gave up 6 bases and V 5 bases, and 7 bases lay outside the gene matches. Germline V lookup: CDR1 MNHEY, CDR2 SMNVEV (reference sequence). CDR3 in amino acids: CASSNLQGADGYTF. The DNA of the CDR3 is TGTGCCAGCAGTAACTTACAGGGGGCTGATGGCTACACCTTC.

The rearrangement uses TRBV19 and TRBJ2-1; 10 bases align to TRBD2. Germline assignment: CDR1 LNHDA and CDR2 SQIVND (reference sequence). Trimming at V came to 6 bases and at J to 4 bases, leaving 6 bases not matched to a gene. The CDR3 spans 15 residues. CDR3 protein: CASRHIAGGYNEQFF. The CDR3 bases are TGTGCCAGTAGGCACATAGCGGGAGGATACAATGAGCAGTTCTTC.

V is TRBV5-5 and J is TRBJ1-5; weak D call: TRBD1 (5 bases). This CDR3 comprises 15 residues. The ends were cut back, 1 base at V and 5 bases at J, with 13 bases in the middle. CDR1 and CDR2 from the germline V gene are SGHKS and YYEKEE (reference sequence). In DNA, the CDR3 is TGTGCCAGCAGCTTGTCATCAGGGAGTTATCAGCCCCAGCATTTT. It translates to CASSLSSGSYQPQHF.

This clone was picked up a small number of times. J is TRBJ1-5 and V is TRBV7-2, with no clear D. This CDR3 has 15 amino acids. The germline V gene encodes CDR1 SGHTA and CDR2 FQGNSA. V was pared by 1 base and J by 3 bases, with 10 bases between. The CDR3 protein is CASSLGSGPNQPQHF. The CDR3 DNA reads TGTGCCAGCAGCTTAGGGTCCGGGCCCAATCAGCCCCAGCATTTT. Complete variable domain (other parts from reference TRBV7-2 and TRBJ1-5): GAGVSQSPSNKVTEKGKDVELRCDPISGHTALYWYRQSLGQGLEFLIYFQGNSAPDKSGLPSDRFSAERTGGSVSTLTIQRTQQEDSAVYLCASSLGSGPNQPQHFGDGTRLSIL.

This clone was seen only a few times. Other DNA sequences in the same sample also yield this CDR3. The CDR3 coding sequence is TGTGCCAGCAGTGAAGGAGAAAAACTGTTTTTT. It translates to CASSEGEKLFF. The V and J genes are TRBV2 and TRBJ1-4; D unclear. The CDR3 totals 11 residues. V was trimmed by 1 base and J by 8 bases, leaving 2 bases between them. Germline CDR1 is SNHLY and CDR2 is FYNNEI.

The chain couples TRBV28 to TRBJ1-5, with D hard to call. The CDR3 is 15 residues long. The V gene's germline CDR1 is MDHEN and CDR2 SYDVKM. Trimming shortened V by 1 base and J by 2 bases, and 9 bases separated the two germline ends. The CDR3 loop is CASSLSRVGNQPQHF. In DNA, the CDR3 is TGTGCCAGCAGTTTATCAAGAGTTGGCAATCAGCCCCAGCATTTT.

V gene TRBV5-4 combines with J gene TRBJ1-1, with D possibly TRBD1 on 5 matching bases. V lost 3 bases to trimming and J lost 0 bases, with 15 bases between them. The CDR3 sequence is 16 residues long. Germline assignment: CDR1 SGHNT and CDR2 YYREEE (reference sequence). Here the CDR3 reads CASSSGGAGMNTEAFF. CDR3 in DNA: TGTGCCAGCAGCTCGGGGGGTGCCGGAATGAACACTGAAGCTTTCTTT.

Concerning this clone: One end of the junction varies from germline; a read error may be responsible. The V call is TRBV4-1, the J call TRBJ2-3, with TRBD1 as a possible D gene (9 bases). Germline assignment: CDR1 MGHRA and CDR2 YSYEKL. This CDR3 contains 17 residues. The CDR3 protein is CASSQADRGLGADMQYF. The CDR3 DNA reads as TGCGCCAGCAGCCAAGCGGACAGGGGACTAGGCGCAGATATGCAGTATTTT.

The chain is built from TRBV28 and TRBJ2-2; 8 nucleotides line up with TRBD1. The CDR3 extends over 14 amino acids. Germline V gives CDR1 MDHEN, CDR2 SYDVKM. V was pared by 6 bases and J by 6 bases, with 6 bases of the junction left unmatched. The CDR3 DNA follows: TGTGCCAGCAGGGGACAGGCAAGTTCCGGGGAGCTGTTTTTT. Translating it yields CASRGQASSGELFF.

The CDR3 region has the DNA TGTGCCAGCAGTGATGCCTTCGCCGGGGAGCTGTTTTTT. Amino acids: CASSDAFAGELFF. The V gene is TRBV25-1, the J gene TRBJ2-2; D is unresolved. Germline V gives CDR1 MGHDK, CDR2 SYGVNS. V dropped 3 bases and J dropped 6 bases, with 8 bases sitting between them. This CDR3 contains 13 residues. The variable domain in full, with the rest retrieved from reference TRBV25-1 and TRBJ2-2, is EADIYQTPRYLVIGTGKKITLECSQTMGHDKMYWYQQDPGMELHLIHYSYGVNSTEKGDLSSESTVSRIRTEHFPLTLESARPSHTSQYLCASSDAFAGELFFGEGSRLTVL.